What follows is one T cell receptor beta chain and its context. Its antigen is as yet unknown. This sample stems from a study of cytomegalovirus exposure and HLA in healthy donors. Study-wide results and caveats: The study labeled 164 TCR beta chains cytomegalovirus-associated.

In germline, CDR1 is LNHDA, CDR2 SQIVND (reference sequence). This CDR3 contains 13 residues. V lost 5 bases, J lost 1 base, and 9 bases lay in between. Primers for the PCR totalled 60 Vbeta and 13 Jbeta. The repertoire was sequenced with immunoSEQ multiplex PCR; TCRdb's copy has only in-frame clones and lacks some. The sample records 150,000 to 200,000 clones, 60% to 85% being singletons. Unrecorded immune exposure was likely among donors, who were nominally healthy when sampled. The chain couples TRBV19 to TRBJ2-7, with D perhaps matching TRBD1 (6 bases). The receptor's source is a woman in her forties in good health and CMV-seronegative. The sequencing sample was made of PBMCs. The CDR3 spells CASSRQESYEQYF. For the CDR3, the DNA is TGTGCCAGTAGTCGACAGGAGTCCTACGAGCAGTACTTC.